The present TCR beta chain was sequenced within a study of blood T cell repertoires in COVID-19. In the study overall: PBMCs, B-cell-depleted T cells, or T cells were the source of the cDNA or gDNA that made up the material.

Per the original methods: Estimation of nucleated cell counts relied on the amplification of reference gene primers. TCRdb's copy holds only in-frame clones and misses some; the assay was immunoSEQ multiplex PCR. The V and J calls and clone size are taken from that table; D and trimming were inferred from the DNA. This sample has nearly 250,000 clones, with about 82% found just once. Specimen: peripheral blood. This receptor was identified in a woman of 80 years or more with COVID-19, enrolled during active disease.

Here the CDR3 reads CASSSQGTEAFF. The CDR3 coding sequence is TGTGCCAGTAGTAGCCAGGGCACTGAAGCTTTCTTT. This chain joins TRBV19 and TRBJ1-1, with D maybe TRBD1 (5 bases). Germline CDR1 is LNHDA and CDR2 is SQIVND (reference sequence). The CDR3 loop spans 12 amino acids. Trimming removed 4 bases from V and 4 bases from J, with 7 bases in between.